This TCR beta chain was recovered during a study of radiotherapy plus CTLA-4 blockade in lung cancer. As for the study in general: With 31% of patients having disease control, objective responses were seen in about 17%.

This clone was detected only a few times. Its target is unknown. Clones were read by immunoSEQ multiplex PCR, and TCRdb kept only the in-frame ones, dropping some. The sample holds about 97,000 clones; 65% to 80% are singletons and the top ten take approximately 2.6%. Germline loops: CDR1 LNHDA, CDR2 SQIVND (reference sequence). V lost 8 bases to trimming and J lost 0 bases; unmatched junction nucleotides: 4. The CDR3 spans 14 residues. General observations from the study: Radiotherapy was combined with ipilimumab, and tumor-derived TCR clones then expanded in blood. Interferon-beta, together with early blood T cell clone dynamics, reportedly best predicted response.

Ipilimumab CTLA-4 blockade and focal radiation were given to patients with chemo-refractory metastatic non-small-cell lung cancer. The chain carries TRBV19 and TRBJ2-1, with 7 bases matching TRBD1. The sequence came from a human donor with non-small cell lung cancer who had a partial response to radiotherapy plus ipilimumab. Some clones in this sample may be carry-over from other donors' samples. The sequences come from peripheral blood, collected from a patient treated with radiotherapy plus ipilimumab. The CDR3 nucleotides read TGTGCCAGTTCAACAGGGGTCTCCTACAATGAGCAGTTCTTC. Its translation is CASSTGVSYNEQFF.